A single TCR beta chain is shown here with its context. As yet, its antigen is unknown. The sample belongs to a study of immune evolution from preneoplasia to lung adenocarcinoma. Patient tissue came from resections in Japan or China, 2014–2017. Nucleic acids came from premalignant or tumor cells enriched by macro-dissection. Points from the study as a whole: From normal lung to invasive adenocarcinoma, top clone frequencies appeared to decrease. Normal lung had highest clonality; later lesions appeared denser, more diverse.

Measured with immunoSEQ multiplex PCR; TCRdb has only the in-frame clones, and not every one. The sample has some 4,200 clones, around 85% seen once. Germline-derived CDR1 and CDR2 are SQVTM and ANQGSEA. With 8 bases removed from V and 4 bases from J, the gap between germline ends came to 15 bases. The CDR3 runs to 12 residues. The chain uses TRBV29-1 and TRBJ2-7, with D maybe TRBD2 (5 bases). Material for sequencing was FFPE minimally invasive lung adenocarcinoma tissue. The clonotype originates from a person aged 50-75 years with lung adenocarcinoma. The CDR3 DNA sequence: TGCAGCTTCCGCCTCGGGAATTACGAGCAGTACTTC. Its translation: CSFRLGNYEQYF.